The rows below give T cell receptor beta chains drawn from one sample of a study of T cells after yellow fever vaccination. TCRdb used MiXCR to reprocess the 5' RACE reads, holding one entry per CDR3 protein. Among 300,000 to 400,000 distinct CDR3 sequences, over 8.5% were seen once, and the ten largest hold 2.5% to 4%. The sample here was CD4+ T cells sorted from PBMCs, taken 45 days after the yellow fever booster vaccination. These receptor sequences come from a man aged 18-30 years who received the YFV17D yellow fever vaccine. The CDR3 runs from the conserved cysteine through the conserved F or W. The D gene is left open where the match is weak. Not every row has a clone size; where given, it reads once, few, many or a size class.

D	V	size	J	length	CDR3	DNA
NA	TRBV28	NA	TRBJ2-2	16	CASSLLGQGGTGELFF	TGTGCCAGCAGTTTATTGGGGCAGGGGGGGACCGGGGAGCTGTTTTTT
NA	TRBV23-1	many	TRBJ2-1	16	CASSRSSGKGLVEQFF	TGCGCCAGCAGCCGTTCTTCGGGGAAGGGGTTAGTTGAGCAGTTCTTC
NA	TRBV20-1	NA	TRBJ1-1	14	CSGTTGHLNTEAFF	TGCAGTGGGACAACGGGACACCTGAACACTGAAGCTTTCTTT
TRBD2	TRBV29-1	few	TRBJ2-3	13	CSVRRGGTDTQYF	TGCAGCGTTAGGCGGGGGGGCACAGATACGCAGTATTTT
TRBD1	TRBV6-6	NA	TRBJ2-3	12	CASTRGPDTQYF	TGTGCCAGCACCAGGGGGCCAGATACGCAGTATTTT
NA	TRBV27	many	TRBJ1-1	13	CASSFKETTEAFF	TGTGCCAGCAGTTTTAAAGAGACCACTGAAGCTTTCTTT
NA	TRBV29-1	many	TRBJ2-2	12	CGAATNTGELFF	TGTGGGGCGGCAACGAACACCGGGGAGCTGTTTTTT
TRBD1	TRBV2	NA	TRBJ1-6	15	CASNFGQGNNSPLHF	TGTGCCAGCAATTTCGGACAGGGTAATAATTCACCCCTCCACTTT
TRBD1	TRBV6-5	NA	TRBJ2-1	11	CASSTGVREFF	TGTGCCAGCAGTACAGGGGTCAGGGAGTTCTTC
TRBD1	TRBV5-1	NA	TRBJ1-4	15	CASSLEGTGGEKLFF	TGCGCCAGCAGCTTGGAAGGGACAGGGGGTGAAAAACTGTTTTTT
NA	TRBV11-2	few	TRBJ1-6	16	CASTHFTRDGNSPLHF	TGTGCCAGCACCCATTTCACGCGGGACGGGAATTCACCCCTCCACTTT
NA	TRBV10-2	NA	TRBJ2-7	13	CASSRDLLYEQYF	TGCGCCAGCAGCCGGGACTTATTATACGAGCAGTACTTC
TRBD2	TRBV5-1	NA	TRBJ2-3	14	CASSWGTSGDTQYF	TGCGCCAGCAGCTGGGGGACTAGTGGAGATACGCAGTATTTT
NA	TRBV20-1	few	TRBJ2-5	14	CSAHGAGARETQYF	TGCAGTGCCCATGGGGCAGGGGCAAGAGAGACCCAGTACTTC
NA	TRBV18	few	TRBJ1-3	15	CASSPDQIPGNTIYF	TGTGCCAGCTCACCGGACCAGATTCCTGGAAACACCATATATTTT
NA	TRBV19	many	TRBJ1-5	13	CASSLGFNQPQHF	TGTGCCAGTAGTTTGGGTTTCAATCAGCCCCAGCATTTT
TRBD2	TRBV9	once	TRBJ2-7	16	CASSVGASGFSYEQYF	TGTGCCAGCAGCGTAGGGGCTAGCGGATTCTCCTACGAGCAGTACTTC
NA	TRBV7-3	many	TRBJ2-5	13	CASSFGREETQYF	TGTGCCAGCAGCTTTGGCAGGGAAGAGACCCAGTACTTC
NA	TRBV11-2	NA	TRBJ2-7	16	CASSLGLGVSPYEQYF	TGTGCCAGCAGCTTAGGGCTTGGGGTCTCCCCCTACGAGCAGTACTTC
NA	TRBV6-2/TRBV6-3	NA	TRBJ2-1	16	CASRPQAGLSYNEQFF	TGTGCCAGCAGACCTCAAGCAGGGTTATCCTACAATGAGCAGTTCTTC
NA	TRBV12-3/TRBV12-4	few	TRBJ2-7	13	CASTYWGVYEQYF	TGTGCCAGCACCTATTGGGGGGTATACGAGCAGTACTTC
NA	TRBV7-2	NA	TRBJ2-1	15	CASSSPSGSHNEQFF	TGTGCCAGCAGCTCACCTTCGGGAAGCCACAATGAGCAGTTCTTC
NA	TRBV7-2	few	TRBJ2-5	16	CASSYQLGPKASTQYF	TGTGCCAGCAGCTACCAACTAGGCCCAAAAGCATCGACCCAGTACTTC
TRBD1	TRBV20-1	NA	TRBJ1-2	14	CSARGGQAFYGYTF	TGCAGTGCTAGAGGAGGACAGGCATTCTATGGCTACACCTTC